This section outlines one T cell receptor (beta chain) sequence together with its context. Authors' data handling: From reference gene primer amplification, estimates of nucleated cell counts were derived. TCRdb's copy holds only in-frame clones and misses some; the assay was immunoSEQ multiplex PCR. The V and J calls and clone size are taken from that table; D and trimming were inferred from the DNA. Of just under 350,000 clones in the sample, 80% to 90% are singletons; the top ten hold 6% to 7%. The V gene end was trimmed by 0 bases and the J gene end by 8 bases; junction bases not matched to a gene: 11. The CDR3 length is 15 residues. CDR1 and CDR2 (germline): GTSNPN, SVGIG (reference sequence). The data were obtained in a study of blood T cell repertoires in COVID-19. About the study: Sites across the United States, Italy and Spain contributed samples from acute and convalescent COVID-19. T cells, B-cell-depleted T cells, or PBMCs provided the cDNA or gDNA that served as material.

Those enrolled in Seattle joined during active infection and were followed longitudinally afterward. The sequenced material came from peripheral blood. The TCR sequence derives from a woman between 45 and 60 years old with COVID-19, enrolled during active disease. The chain recombines TRBV30 with TRBJ1-2, with 8 bases matching TRBD1. The CDR3 loop is CAWSVQGGGVGGYTF. CDR3 nucleotides: TGTGCCTGGAGTGTACAGGGGGGGGGAGTCGGAGGCTACACCTTC.